These 17 T cell receptor beta chains were sequenced from one sample in a study of graft-versus-host responses after intestinal transplantation. Using immunoSEQ multiplex PCR, the repertoire was profiled, and TCRdb retains in-frame clones only, with some absent. The data contain about 71,000 clones, about nine tenths of them singletons. These receptors' targets are unknown. The sample in question was unstimulated CD8+ T cells sorted from spleen or lymph node cells, obtained before intestinal transplant. These receptors all come from a human donor who received an intestinal transplant.

The chain is built from TRBV2 and TRBJ1-1; D might be TRBD1 (5 bases). Trimming took 3 bases from V and 6 from J, leaving 14 bases between them. Looked up from germline, CDR1 is SNHLY and CDR2 is FYNNEI. The CDR3 length is 14 residues. As DNA, the CDR3 is TGTGCCAGCAGTGACCCGACAGAAGGGGCTGAAGCTTTCTTT. Its protein product is CASSDPTEGAEAFF.

On this clone itself: One junction end does not reproduce the germline sequence, and a read error may be involved. The chain is built from TRBV13 and TRBJ1-2, with TRBD1 as a possible D gene (5 bases). The CDR3 covers 14 residues. Germline values: CDR1 PRHDT, CDR2 FYEKMQ (reference sequence). CDR3 loop: CASSLGSGVDGYTF. The DNA for the CDR3 is TGTGCCAGCAGCCTAGGATCGGGGGTGGATGGCTACACCTTC. The full variable domain, in which reference TRBV13 and TRBJ1-2 provide the parts outside the CDR3, is AAGVIQSPRHLIKEKRETATLKCYPIPRHDTVYWYQQGPGQDPQFLISFYEKMQSDKGSIPDRFSAQQFSDYHSELNMSSLELGDSALYFCASSLGSGVDGYTFGSGTRLTVV.

The chain recombines TRBV10-2 with TRBJ1-1, with a weak D call TRBD1 (5 bases). Trimming left V 6 bases short and J 3 bases short, with 11 bases between. The CDR3 extends over 13 amino acids. Germline loops: CDR1 WSHSY, CDR2 SAAADI. CDR3 bases: TGCGCCAGCAGGGTAGGGGTGCACACTGAAGCTTTCTTT. This translates into CASRVGVHTEAFF.

The J gene is TRBJ2-1, the V gene TRBV18; 13 nucleotides agree with TRBD2. The ends lost 3 bases at V and 3 bases at J; junction bases unmatched: 2. CDR1 and CDR2 (germline): KGHSH, LQKENI. The CDR3 is made up of 16 amino acids. The CDR3 DNA reads as TGTGCCAGCTCACCGGGACTAGCGGGGCTCTACAATGAGCAGTTCTTC. Translating it yields CASSPGLAGLYNEQFF.

V and J are TRBV7-8 and TRBJ1-2, with 8 bases identical to TRBD1. Germline loops: CDR1 SGHVS, CDR2 FQNEAQ. The CDR3 has 18 residues. V gave up 0 bases and J gave up 0 bases; unmatched junction bases: 9. The CDR3 DNA is TGTGCCAGCAGCTTAGCGTACAAGACACAGGGGGCTAACTATGGCTACACCTTC. This codes for CASSLAYKTQGANYGYTF.

J is TRBJ1-1 and V is TRBV5-1; D is perhaps TRBD1 (5 bases). V lost 3 bases, J lost 4 bases, and 10 bases lay in between. Germline CDR1 SGHRS, CDR2 YFSETQ. This CDR3 region has 13 residues. The CDR3 sequence: CASSWMGGTEAFF. In nucleotides, the CDR3 is TGCGCCAGCAGCTGGATGGGGGGCACTGAAGCTTTCTTT.

The chain recombines TRBV5-6 with TRBJ1-2; 8 bases are shared with TRBD1. CDR3 size: 14 residues. Losses at the gene ends were 7 bases for V and 8 bases for J; bases not matched to a gene: 13. Germline lookup yields CDR1 SGHDT and CDR2 YYEEEE. CDR3 residues: CASAPGQGVYGYTF. The DNA of the CDR3 is TGTGCCAGCGCCCCCGGACAGGGTGTGTACGGCTACACCTTC. The variable domain in full, completed from reference TRBV5-6 and TRBJ1-2, reads DAGVTQSPTHLIKTRGQQVTLRCSPKSGHDTVSWYQQALGQGPQFIFQYYEEEERQRGNFPDRFSGHQFPNYSSELNVNALLLGDSALYLCASAPGQGVYGYTFGSGTRLTVV.

In this sample, this clone turned up a few times. The V gene is TRBV9, the J gene TRBJ2-7; D call uncertain. Germline values: CDR1 SGDLS, CDR2 YYNGEE. This CDR3 region has 13 residues. V gave up 7 bases and J gave up 0 bases, with 11 bases separating them. CDR3 nucleotides: TGTGCCAGCGGCCCTCATGGCTCCTACGAGCAGTACTTC. Protein: CASGPHGSYEQYF. Together with reference TRBV9 and TRBJ2-7, the CDR3 gives the full variable domain: DSGVTQTPKHLITATGQRVTLRCSPRSGDLSVYWYQQSLDQGLQFLIQYYNGEERAKGNILERFSAQQFPDLHSELNLSSLELGDSALYFCASGPHGSYEQYFGPGTRLTVT.

The chain uses TRBV7-8 and TRBJ1-6; 11 positions agree with TRBD1. With 3 bases clipped from V and 4 bases from J, the junction kept 11 bases outside the gene matches. This CDR3 comprises 19 residues. The germline V gene encodes CDR1 SGHVS and CDR2 FQNEAQ. The CDR3: CASSFMGQGGTSYNSPLHF. CDR3 coding DNA: TGTGCCAGCAGCTTTATGGGACAGGGGGGCACCTCTTATAATTCACCCCTCCACTTT. Using reference TRBV7-8 and TRBJ1-6 for the parts outside the CDR3, the full variable domain is GAGVSQSPRYKVAKRGQDVALRCDPISGHVSLFWYQQALGQGPEFLTYFQNEAQLDKSGLPSDRFFAERPEGSVSTLKIQRTQQEDSAVYLCASSFMGQGGTSYNSPLHFGNGTRLTVT.

The rearrangement joins TRBV5-6 to TRBJ2-7, with a possible D match to TRBD1 (5 bases). Germline loops: CDR1 SGHDT, CDR2 YYEEEE. The CDR3 has 13 amino acids. V was trimmed by 0 bases and J by 5 bases, leaving 9 bases between them. CDR3 protein: CASSLVGEDEQYF. As DNA, the CDR3 is TGTGCCAGCAGCTTGGTAGGGGAAGACGAGCAGTACTTC.

The V gene is TRBV4-1, the J gene TRBJ2-7, with D hard to call. V lost 0 bases to trimming and J lost 0 bases, with 9 bases between them. This CDR3 comprises 15 residues. Per the germline V gene, CDR1 is MGHRA and CDR2 is YSYEKL. For the CDR3, the DNA is TGCGCCAGCAGCCAAGATCCTTTTAGCTCCTACGAGCAGTACTTC. Protein product: CASSQDPFSSYEQYF.

The chain employs TRBV7-9 and TRBJ2-7; D is unresolved. V dropped 5 bases and J dropped 7 bases, with 15 bases sitting between them. This CDR3 region has 13 residues. Germline V gives CDR1 SEHNR, CDR2 FQNEAQ (reference sequence). As DNA, the CDR3 is TGTGCCAGCAGCGCCAGGTCCGCTGGTGAGCAGTACTTC. Its translation is CASSARSAGEQYF.

The rearrangement joins TRBV18 to TRBJ2-7, with a tentative D call TRBD1 (5 bases). CDR3 size: 16 residues. The V end lost 2 bases, the J end lost 4 bases, and 18 bases lay between the germline ends. CDR1 and CDR2 (germline): KGHSH, LQKENI. The CDR3: CASSPRSASGSYEQYF. The DNA of the CDR3 is TGTGCCAGCTCACCAAGGTCGGCTTCAGGGTCTTACGAGCAGTACTTC.

The chain carries TRBV5-6 and TRBJ2-3; 8 positions agree with TRBD2. Germline V CDR1 and CDR2: SGHDT, YYEEEE. The CDR3 has 13 amino acids. Losses at the gene ends were 5 bases for V and 6 bases for J; bases not matched to a gene: 5. The CDR3 loop is CASSGASGDTQYF. CDR3 sequence (DNA): TGTGCCAGCAGTGGGGCTAGCGGGGATACGCAGTATTTT.

The CDR3 DNA sequence: TGTGCCAGTGAGGGGGACAGGGACACTGAAGCTTTCTTT. Amino acid sequence: CASEGDRDTEAFF. The rearrangement uses TRBV19 and TRBJ1-1; TRBD1 aligns across 9 bases. Trimming at V came to 8 bases and at J to 3 bases, leaving 4 bases not matched to a gene. CDR1 and CDR2 from the germline V gene are LNHDA and SQIVND (reference sequence). This CDR3 contains 13 residues.

Points on this clone: This same CDR3 is encoded by further DNA sequences in the sample. In DNA form, the CDR3 reads TGTGCCAGTAGTATTGGGGGCACCTACGAGCAGTACTTC. Translating it yields CASSIGGTYEQYF. The rearrangement uses TRBV19 and TRBJ2-7; a possible D gene is TRBD1 (6 bases). The V gene's germline CDR1 is LNHDA and CDR2 SQIVND (reference sequence). The CDR3 has 13 residues. Trimming pared 3 bases from V and 2 bases from J, leaving 8 bases between.

This clone was counted between two and nine times. V gene TRBV6-5 combines with J gene TRBJ2-2; possible D gene TRBD2, 6 bases. CDR1 is MNHEY and CDR2 is SVGAGI in the germline V gene. Trimming took 6 bases from V and 7 from J, leaving 12 bases between them. The CDR3 extends over 13 amino acids. The CDR3 spells CASSPGEHGELFF. The CDR3 nucleotides read TGTGCCAGCAGCCCGGGGGAACACGGGGAGCTGTTTTTT.